These 32 T cell receptor beta chains were sequenced from one sample in a study of blood T cells in healthy people across ages. With a J-beta primer mix and a sample-barcoded 5' primer, a second PCR ran 7 to 11 cycles. TCRdb used MiXCR to reprocess the 5' RACE reads, holding one entry per CDR3 protein. The data contain around 1,700,000 distinct CDR3 sequences, 28% of them singletons. The sequenced material came from blood. Receptors were obtained from a young woman in good health.

In this sample, this clonotype turned up a few times. This chain connects TRBV20-1 to TRBJ1-4, with unresolved D. The CDR3 totals 10 residues. Trimming removed 5 bases at V and 10 bases at J, with 8 bases between. Germline CDR1 and CDR2: DFQATT and SNEGSKA (reference sequence). CDR3 in DNA: TGCAGTGCTGGAAGCGGAAAACTGTTTTTT. Amino acids: CSAGSGKLFF.

The sample holds a few counts of this clonotype. The V gene is TRBV29-1, the J gene TRBJ2-1; 11 positions agree with TRBD2. The V gene end was trimmed by 6 bases and the J gene end by 2 bases; junction bases not matched to a gene: 12. Germline assignment: CDR1 SQVTM and CDR2 ANQGSEA. This CDR3 has 17 residues. The CDR3 sequence is CSVSVAGGQVAYNEQFF. The CDR3 nucleotides read TGCAGCGTCTCCGTAGCGGGGGGGCAGGTTGCCTACAATGAGCAGTTCTTC.

This clonotype was seen a handful of times. The CDR3 DNA sequence: TGTGCCAGCAGTGTACTAGCGGGAAAGTCTGAGCAGTTCTTC. The encoded protein is CASSVLAGKSEQFF. V gene TRBV2 combines with J gene TRBJ2-1; the match to TRBD2 covers 10 bases. Germline V gives CDR1 SNHLY, CDR2 FYNNEI. Germline trimming cut 4 bases from V and 9 bases from J; bases unmatched to any gene: 6. The CDR3 runs to 14 residues.

V is TRBV7-9 and J is TRBJ2-7; TRBD1 agrees at 9 bases. V was clipped by 5 bases and J by 5 bases; unmatched bases: 10. The CDR3 length is 15 residues. Germline-derived CDR1 and CDR2 are SEHNR and FQNEAQ (reference sequence). CDR3 sequence: CASSIGTGISHEQYF. CDR3 bases: TGTGCCAGCAGCATCGGGACAGGGATTAGCCACGAGCAGTACTTC.

The rearrangement joins TRBV7-9 to TRBJ2-1; D uncertain. CDR3 length: 12 amino acids. V lost 2 bases to trimming and J lost 9 bases, with 8 bases between them. Per germline, CDR1 SEHNR and CDR2 FQNEAQ (reference sequence). CDR3 coding DNA: TGTGCCAGCAGCTTAATTGCTACTGAGCAGTTCTTC. The encoded protein is CASSLIATEQFF. The whole variable domain, filled in from reference TRBV7-9 and TRBJ2-1, reads DTGVSQNPRHKITKRGQNVTFRCDPISEHNRLYWYRQTLGQGPEFLTYFQNEAQLEKSRLLSDRFSAERPKGSFSTLEIQRTEQGDSAMYLCASSLIATEQFFGPGTRLTVL.

This clonotype was counted a single time. With a much larger clone just one base away, this may be a read error. The CDR3 here is CASSERLYGYTF. DNA for the CDR3: TGTGCCAGCAGTGAACGGCTGTATGGCTACACCTTC. The rearrangement uses TRBV6-1 and TRBJ1-2; no clear D gene. The CDR3 length is 12 residues. Deletions cut 2 bases from V and 5 bases from J, with 6 bases between. Per the germline V gene, CDR1 is MNHNS and CDR2 is SASEGT.

This clonotype was recorded a few times. The chain couples TRBV12-3 or TRBV12-4 to TRBJ2-3; 14 nucleotides agree with TRBD2. This CDR3 spans 20 amino acids. The V gene end was trimmed by 6 bases and the J gene end by 4 bases; junction bases not matched to a gene: 18. The CDR3 spells CASRRQAATSGGERADTQYF. For the CDR3, the DNA is TGTGCCAGCAGACGGCAAGCGGCGACTAGCGGGGGGGAGCGGGCAGATACGCAGTATTTT.

V gene TRBV12-3 or TRBV12-4 combines with J gene TRBJ2-5; D assignment may be TRBD1 or TRBD2 (7 bases each). This CDR3 is 16 amino acids long. V was pared by 2 bases and J by 4 bases, with 17 bases between. This CDR3 is CASSLSSGGGGETQYF. In DNA form, the CDR3 reads TGTGCCAGCAGTTTAAGTTCAGGGGGGGGAGGAGAGACCCAGTACTTC.

This clonotype was counted many times. The J gene is TRBJ2-5, the V gene TRBV11-2; unclear D gene. V was cut by 3 bases and J by 6 bases, with 11 bases left in between. Germline CDR1 SGHAT, CDR2 FQNNGV. CDR3 length: 13 amino acids. The chain's CDR3 is CASSFLHPQTQYF. Here the CDR3 DNA reads TGTGCCAGCAGCTTTCTTCACCCCCAGACCCAGTACTTC.

The CDR3 region has the DNA TGCAGCGTTCGACGCGACTCTGGAAACACCATATATTTT. Its protein is CSVRRDSGNTIYF. This chain links TRBV29-1 with TRBJ1-3; no clear D. Germline V gene data show CDR1 as SQVTM and CDR2 as ANQGSEA. Trimming cost V 5 bases and J 0 bases, with 8 bases left between them. The length of the CDR3 is 13 residues.

The chain recombines TRBV28 with TRBJ2-3, with D perhaps assigned TRBD1 or TRBD2 (5 bases each). V dropped 7 bases and J dropped 2 bases, with 19 bases sitting between them. The CDR3 spans 16 residues. From germline, CDR1 is MDHEN and CDR2 SYDVKM. CDR3 loop: CASTPTPGATTDTQYF. In DNA form, the CDR3 reads TGTGCCAGCACTCCAACCCCCGGGGCGACCACAGATACGCAGTATTTT.

Many counts were recorded for this clonotype. This chain links TRBV10-1 with TRBJ1-2; D is ambiguous. Looked up from germline, CDR1 is WNHNN and CDR2 is SYGVQD (reference sequence). This CDR3 spans 13 amino acids. V dropped 2 bases and J dropped 2 bases, with 6 bases sitting between them. The CDR3 coding sequence is TGCGCCAGCAGTGAGAGGCAGAACTATGGCTACACCTTC. It specifies CASSERQNYGYTF.

The chain links TRBV9 to TRBJ2-7, with D possibly TRBD2 on 5 matching bases. Trimming removed 0 bases at V and 7 bases at J, with 20 bases between. The CDR3 contains 16 residues. In germline, CDR1 is SGDLS, CDR2 YYNGEE. The CDR3 reads CASSVGASLPYNEQYF. The CDR3 DNA is TGTGCCAGCAGCGTAGGGGCTAGCTTGCCCTACAATGAGCAGTACTTC.

Worth noting for this clonotype: As the CDR3 is not closed by the conserved phenylalanine or tryptophan, this likely results from a read error. The DNA is omitted, as the CDR3 cannot be located on it reliably, and the CDR3 follows TCRdb's listing. The chain has TRBV20-1 and TRBJ2-1; the table's D gene call, TRBD2, was not cross checked with the DNA. The CDR3 is 15 residues long, ends included. Germline V lookup: CDR1 DFQATT, CDR2 SNEGSKA (reference sequence). CDR3 protein: CSAAFSGGPTMSSSS.

The chain employs TRBV4-3 and TRBJ1-1; unclear D gene. The V end was cut by 4 bases, the J end by 4 bases, with 10 bases between. This CDR3 is built from 13 residues. The germline V gene encodes CDR1 LGHNA and CDR2 YSLEER. CDR3 residues: CASSRGIGTEAFF. As DNA, the CDR3 is TGCGCCAGCAGCCGAGGTATCGGCACTGAAGCTTTCTTT.

Points on this clonotype: The junction shows a germline mismatch at one end, possibly a read error. This sequence joins TRBV7-2 and TRBJ1-2, with a weak D call TRBD1 (5 bases). Germline CDR1 and CDR2: SGHTA and FQGNSA. This CDR3 spans 14 amino acids. CDR3 DNA: TGTACCAGCAGCACCGACGGGGCTAACTATGGCCACACCTTC. It is translated as CTSSTDGANYGHTF.

V is TRBV20-1 and J is TRBJ1-1; 9 nucleotides match TRBD1. The CDR3 covers 15 residues. V lost 2 bases to trimming and J lost 0 bases; unmatched junction nucleotides: 4. From germline, CDR1 is DFQATT and CDR2 SNEGSKA (reference sequence). In DNA form, the CDR3 reads TGCAGTGCTAGACGACAGGGGGTGTTGAACACTGAAGCTTTCTTT. This translates into CSARRQGVLNTEAFF.

This clonotype showed up just a few times. The rearrangement uses TRBV5-1 and TRBJ1-2; 7 positions agree with TRBD1. The CDR3 sequence is 17 residues long. The V gene end was trimmed by 4 bases and the J gene end by 4 bases; junction bases not matched to a gene: 16. Germline assignment: CDR1 SGHRS and CDR2 YFSETQ. The CDR3, as DNA: TGCGCCAGCAGCCCCCACCGACAGGGTTTTAATTCCTATGGCTACACCTTC. Encoded protein: CASSPHRQGFNSYGYTF.

This clonotype came up a few times. The J gene is TRBJ2-7, the V gene TRBV28; D is perhaps TRBD2 (5 bases). Germline V gives CDR1 MDHEN, CDR2 SYDVKM. This CDR3 region has 15 residues. V was pared by 7 bases and J by 6 bases, with 22 bases between. CDR3 DNA: TGTGCCAGCACTCGATACGGGGAATGGGCCTCCGAGCAGTACTTC. The encoded protein is CASTRYGEWASEQYF. The whole variable domain, filled in from reference TRBV28 and TRBJ2-7, reads DVKVTQSSRYLVKRTGEKVFLECVQDMDHENMFWYRQDPGLGLRLIYFSYDVKMKEKGDIPEGYSVSREKKERFSLILESASTNQTSMYLCASTRYGEWASEQYFGPGTRLTVT.

This clonotype was seen only a few times. V and J are TRBV12-3 or TRBV12-4 and TRBJ2-1; possible D gene TRBD2, 6 bases. Trimming took 2 bases from V and 6 from J, leaving 8 bases between them. The CDR3 length is 13 residues. The CDR3 protein is CASSLTSFNEQFF. DNA for the CDR3: TGTGCCAGCAGTTTAACTAGCTTCAATGAGCAGTTCTTC.

The chain carries TRBV2 and TRBJ1-6; 7 bases fit TRBD1. CDR1 is SNHLY, CDR2 FYNNEI, per germline. The CDR3 contains 15 residues. V gave up 7 bases and J gave up 4 bases; unmatched junction bases: 7. The CDR3 DNA is TGTGCCAGCACCCCGGGACAGACTTATAATTCACCCCTCCACTTT. Protein: CASTPGQTYNSPLHF. Full variable domain (remainder filled in from reference TRBV2 and TRBJ1-6): EPEVTQTPSHQVTQMGQEVILRCVPISNHLYFYWYRQILGQKVEFLVSFYNNEISEKSEIFDDQFSVERPDGSNFTLKIRSTKLEDSAMYFCASTPGQTYNSPLHFGNGTRLTVT.

This clonotype showed up just a few times. The J gene is TRBJ2-5, the V gene TRBV7-2, with 10 positions matching TRBD1. Germline V gene lookup returns CDR1 SGHTA and CDR2 FQGNSA. The CDR3 is 16 amino acids. Unmatched junction bases numbered 6, after V lost 1 base and J lost 4 bases. The CDR3 region has the DNA TGTGCCAGCAGCTTAGGGTCCGGGACAGGGGTAGAGACCCAGTACTTC. Translating it yields CASSLGSGTGVETQYF.

The table lists this clonotype with many counts. The chain uses TRBV20-1 and TRBJ2-5; a weak D match, TRBD2 (5 bases). This CDR3 is built from 11 residues. CDR1 DFQATT and CDR2 SNEGSKA come from the germline V gene (reference sequence). Trimming pared 5 bases from V and 3 bases from J, leaving 7 bases between. The CDR3 DNA sequence: TGCAGTGCTGGACTGAAAGAGACCCAGTACTTC. Translated: CSAGLKETQYF.

The chain uses TRBV9 and TRBJ1-1; D is unresolved. The germline CDR1 and CDR2 sequences are SGDLS and YYNGEE. The CDR3 length is 14 residues. V lost 0 bases, J lost 1 base, and 7 bases lay in between. The CDR3: CASSVESKNTEAFF. CDR3 nucleotides: TGTGCCAGCAGCGTAGAATCTAAGAACACTGAAGCTTTCTTT.

CDR3 DNA sequence: TGTGCCAGCAGCCAAGTCGTTAACGGGGAGCTGTTTTTT. This gives the protein CASSQVVNGELFF. This sequence joins TRBV14 and TRBJ2-2, with unresolved D. Germline V gene lookup returns CDR1 SGHDN and CDR2 FVKESK. The V end was cut by 1 base, the J end by 7 bases, with 7 bases between. The CDR3 length is 13 residues.

This chain links TRBV12-3 or TRBV12-4 with TRBJ2-1; TRBD2 might be the D (6 bases). CDR3 length equals 15 residues. V gave up 9 bases and J gave up 8 bases, with 23 bases separating them. CDR3 bases: TGTGCCAGTTCCCCCCGCCGGGCGGAGGGAGATGAGCAGTTCTTC. Translated, it gives CASSPRRAEGDEQFF.

The gene calls are TRBV11-2 and TRBJ2-1; 15 bases are a match to TRBD2. Germline loops: CDR1 SGHAT, CDR2 FQNNGV. This CDR3 spans 16 amino acids. V shed 5 bases, J shed 9 bases, and the junction held 8 bases outside the gene matches. Written as DNA, the CDR3 is TGTGCCAGCAGCGGACGGACTAGCGGGAGGGCCCCTGAGCAGTTCTTC. This sequence encodes CASSGRTSGRAPEQFF.

As concerns this clonotype: A much larger clone lies a single base off, so this may be a read error. V is TRBV10-3 and J is TRBJ2-3; D unclear. There are 14 residues in the CDR3. Per germline, CDR1 ENHRY and CDR2 SYGVKD. The CDR3 here is CAIRESIEGDTQYF. CDR3 nucleotide sequence: TGTGCCATCAGGGAGTCGATTGAAGGAGATACGCAGTATTTT.

This clonotype came up a few times. V is TRBV5-1 and J is TRBJ2-1; TRBD1 aligns across 9 bases. The germline CDR1 and CDR2 sequences are SGHRS and YFSETQ. CDR3 length: 19 residues. Losses at the gene ends were 0 bases for V and 0 bases for J; bases not matched to a gene: 10. The CDR3 spells CASSLAGQGDRSSYNEQFF. The CDR3 DNA is TGCGCCAGCAGCTTGGCGGGACAGGGAGATAGGAGCTCCTACAATGAGCAGTTCTTC.

The sample holds one count of this clonotype. The V gene is TRBV7-9, the J gene TRBJ2-7; D possibly corresponds to TRBD2 (6 bases). The CDR3 is 14 amino acids. Trimming left V 4 bases short and J 9 bases short, with 19 bases between. Germline V lookup: CDR1 SEHNR, CDR2 FQNEAQ (reference sequence). The CDR3 bases are TGTGCCAGCAGCTCTAGTGGGTACCCGGAGGGGCAGTACTTC. Translation: CASSSSGYPEGQYF. Drawing the rest from reference TRBV7-9 and TRBJ2-7, the complete variable domain is DTGVSQNPRHKITKRGQNVTFRCDPISEHNRLYWYRQTLGQGPEFLTYFQNEAQLEKSRLLSDRFSAERPKGSFSTLEIQRTEQGDSAMYLCASSSSGYPEGQYFGPGTRLTVT.

V is TRBV20-1 and J is TRBJ1-1; the D is unclear. The CDR3 spans 14 residues. The V end was cut by 2 bases, the J end by 1 base, with 11 bases between. The V gene's germline CDR1 is DFQATT and CDR2 SNEGSKA (reference sequence). The CDR3: CSARRPQRNTEAFF. CDR3 nucleotides: TGCAGTGCTAGACGCCCCCAGCGGAACACTGAAGCTTTCTTT.

As regards this clonotype: It is unclear where the CDR3 begins or ends on the DNA, so no DNA is shown, and the CDR3 is as TCRdb lists it. The chain couples TRBV7-5 to TRBJ2-7; the table names TRBD2, a call not compared with the DNA. TRBV7-5 is a documented pseudogene. The CDR3 comprises 18 residues, both ends counted. This CDR3 reads CISVSEGGLKGKKNEQYF.